Listed below are T cell receptor beta chains from one sample, sequenced in a study of blood T cell repertoires in COVID-19. This table comes from immunoSEQ multiplex PCR, and its TCRdb copy is limited to in-frame clones, with some not included. This table has hundreds of thousands of clones, approximately 86% appearing once. The source material was PBMCs or T cells enriched from blood (not recorded which). Receptor source: a woman between 50 and 59 years old who had recovered from COVID-19. CDR3s leave out the opening cysteine and the closing phenylalanine or tryptophan.

TRBJ1-2 TRBV6-5 12 ATLVRQAQYGYT
TRBJ1-3 TRBV10-3 13 AISGAIRSGNTIY
TRBJ2-1 TRBV28 14 ASSKPTGTLYNEQF
TRBJ2-3 TRBV2 12 ASSDGGPGDTQY
TRBJ2-2 TRBV6-2/TRBV6-3 16 ASSYVQGEMMYTGELF
TRBJ2-1 TRBV7-9 14 ASSLDRAGSHNEQF
TRBJ2-6 TRBV11-2 15 ATVKGLAGVGANVLT
TRBJ2-1 TRBV6-2/TRBV6-3 12 ASSYSMRGHEQF
TRBJ2-5 TRBV7-2 13 ASSPGTAEQETQY
TRBJ1-5 TRBV27 13 ASRTGSGSNQPQH
TRBJ1-1 TRBV29-1 11 SVAGGPNTEAF
TRBJ2-2 TRBV3-1/TRBV3-2 14 ASSWGLAGAGGELF
TRBJ2-7 TRBV28 13 ASSSTGVRTYEQY
TRBJ1-1 TRBV2 13 ASNEDRGQNTEAF
TRBJ2-7 TRBV6-5 13 ASSYFLSGSTEQY
TRBJ1-1 TRBV23-1 12 ASSFEGPRTEAF
TRBJ2-7 TRBV12-3/TRBV12-4 10 ASSSGLSEQY
TRBJ2-2 TRBV2 13 ASRRTGARDGELF
TRBJ2-2 TRBV7-6 9 ASSEAGELF
TRBJ1-2 TRBV28 11 ASSPQGAAGYT
TRBJ2-7 TRBV3-1/TRBV3-2 15 ASSQTTGTSGSYEQY
TRBJ1-4 TRBV12-3/TRBV12-4 10 ASSNTAEGLF
TRBJ1-2 TRBV7-2 11 ASSLGPVYGYT
TRBJ1-6 TRBV19 10 ASSTGYSPLH
TRBJ1-1 TRBV28 13 ASSLTEGASTEAF
TRBJ1-2 TRBV2 13 ASRAMTGIVGGYT
TRBJ1-5 TRBV2 13 ASRRDRGTNQPQH
TRBJ1-1 TRBV5-8 13 ASGRDRGVNTEAF
TRBJ1-2 TRBV6-5 12 ASRPQDRGSGYT
TRBJ2-7 TRBV6-2/TRBV6-3 15 ASSYNQGLAGTYEQY
TRBJ1-1 TRBV2 12 ASNFAGWDTEAF
TRBJ1-5 TRBV5-6 14 ASSLDGDRGNQPQH
TRBJ1-2 TRBV4-1 19 ASSQAKALTGTGAANYGYT
TRBJ2-1 TRBV24-1 14 ATSDPGLAGENEQF
TRBJ2-2 TRBV11-2 13 ASSLGLVRTGELF
TRBJ1-6 TRBV21-1 13 ASSKSDSWGSPLH
TRBJ2-7 TRBV3-1/TRBV3-2 12 ASSPGLAGAEQY
TRBJ2-1 TRBV2 9 ASSRVNEQF
TRBJ1-2 TRBV11-2 12 ASSLVQTNYGYT
TRBJ1-1 TRBV29-1 11 SAGRGRRTEAF
TRBJ1-4 TRBV5-4 12 ASSLSGVNEKLF
TRBJ1-1 TRBV6-5 13 ASSINRGMNTEAF
TRBJ2-1 TRBV28 15 ASTPAGSSLPYNEQF
TRBJ2-7 TRBV3-1/TRBV3-2 11 ASSQRGQYEQY
TRBJ2-3 TRBV19 12 ASSMTGVPDTQY
TRBJ2-7 TRBV28 12 ASSFLAGSYEQY
TRBJ2-5 TRBV21-1 15 ASSTQRDRGNQETQY
TRBJ1-6 TRBV21-1 9 ASGTGGSLH
TRBJ1-5 TRBV28 13 ASKSGTGDDQPQH
TRBJ2-2 TRBV3-1/TRBV3-2 12 ASSQLTGTGELF
TRBJ2-1 TRBV4-2 14 ASSLEALAGASEQF
TRBJ2-1 TRBV6-1 12 ASSEGRGGDEQF
TRBJ2-1 TRBV5-5 13 ASSSGLAGYNEQF
TRBJ1-2 TRBV28 13 ASSIGTATNYGYT
TRBJ2-1 TRBV6-5 13 ASSNDGREGDEQF
TRBJ1-6 TRBV19 12 ATRDREYNSPLH
TRBJ1-4 TRBV2 12 ASTGQGVDEKLF
TRBJ1-1 TRBV19 13 ASSIGTSGGTEAF
TRBJ2-2 TRBV28 12 ATGAPGNTGELF
TRBJ2-1 TRBV4-1 12 ASSGTSGRIEQF